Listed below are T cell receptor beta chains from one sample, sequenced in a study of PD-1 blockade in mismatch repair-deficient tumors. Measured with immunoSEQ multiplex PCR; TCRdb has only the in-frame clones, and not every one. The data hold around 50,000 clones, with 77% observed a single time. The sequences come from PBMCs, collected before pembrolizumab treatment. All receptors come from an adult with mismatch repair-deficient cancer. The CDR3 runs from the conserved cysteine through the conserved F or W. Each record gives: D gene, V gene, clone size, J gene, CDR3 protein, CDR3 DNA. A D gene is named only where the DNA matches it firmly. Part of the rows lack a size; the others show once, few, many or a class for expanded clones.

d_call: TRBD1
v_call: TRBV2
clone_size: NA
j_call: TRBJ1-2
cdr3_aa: CASSRDRGNYGYTF
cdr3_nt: TGTGCCAGCAGCCGGGACAGGGGCAACTATGGCTACACCTTC

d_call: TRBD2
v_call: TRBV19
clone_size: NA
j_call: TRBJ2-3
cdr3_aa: CASARRLAGGSTDTQYF
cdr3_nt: TGTGCCAGTGCGAGACGACTAGCGGGAGGTAGCACAGATACGCAGTATTTT

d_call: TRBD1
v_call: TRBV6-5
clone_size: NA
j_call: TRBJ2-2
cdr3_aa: CASSYGQGVYTGELFF
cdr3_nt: TGTGCCAGCAGTTACGGACAGGGGGTTTACACCGGGGAGCTGTTTTTT

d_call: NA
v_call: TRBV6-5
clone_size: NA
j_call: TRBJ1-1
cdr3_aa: CASSFAVISEAFF
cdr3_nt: TGTGCCAGCAGTTTCGCTGTTATCTCTGAAGCTTTCTTT

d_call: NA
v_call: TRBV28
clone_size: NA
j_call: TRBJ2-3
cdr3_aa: CASRMSGYTQYF
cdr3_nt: TGTGCCAGCAGAATGTCAGGATATACGCAGTATTTT

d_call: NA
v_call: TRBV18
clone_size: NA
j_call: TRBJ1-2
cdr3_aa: CASSPPTGANYGYTF
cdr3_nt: TGTGCCAGCTCACCACCGACGGGAGCTAACTATGGCTACACCTTC

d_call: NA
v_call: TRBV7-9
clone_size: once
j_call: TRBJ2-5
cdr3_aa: CASSLRQGLWETQYF
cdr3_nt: TGTGCCAGCAGCCTCAGACAGGGACTGTGGGAGACCCAGTACTTC

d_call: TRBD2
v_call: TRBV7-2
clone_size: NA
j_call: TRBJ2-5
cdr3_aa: CASGRTSGTQETQYF
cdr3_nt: TGTGCCAGCGGTCGGACTAGCGGGACTCAAGAGACCCAGTACTTC

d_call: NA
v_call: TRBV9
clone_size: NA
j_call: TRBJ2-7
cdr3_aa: CASSPRLLTYEQYF
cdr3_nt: TGTGCCAGCAGCCCACGCCTCTTAACCTACGAGCAGTACTTC

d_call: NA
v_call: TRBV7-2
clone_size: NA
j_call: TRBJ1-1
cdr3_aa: CASSSLGHNTEAFF
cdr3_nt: TGTGCCAGCAGCTCCCTGGGGCATAACACTGAAGCTTTCTTT

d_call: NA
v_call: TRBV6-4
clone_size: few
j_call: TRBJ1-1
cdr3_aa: CASRDTDMNTEAFF
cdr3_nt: TGTGCCAGCAGGGACACAGATATGAACACTGAAGCTTTCTTT

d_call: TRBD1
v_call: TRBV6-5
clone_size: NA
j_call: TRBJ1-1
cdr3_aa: CASTPTGGGFEAFF
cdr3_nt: TGTGCCAGCACCCCGACAGGGGGCGGATTTGAAGCTTTCTTT

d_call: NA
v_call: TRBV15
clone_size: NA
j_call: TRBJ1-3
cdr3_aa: CATSSSYSGNTIYF
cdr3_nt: TGTGCCACCAGCAGCTCCTACTCTGGAAACACCATATATTTT

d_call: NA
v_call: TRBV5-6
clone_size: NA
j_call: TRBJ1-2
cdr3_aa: CASSPRRGLYGYTF
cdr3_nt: TGTGCCAGCAGCCCTCGACGGGGCCTCTATGGCTACACCTTC

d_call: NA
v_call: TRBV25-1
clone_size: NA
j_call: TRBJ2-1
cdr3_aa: CATNRGAPTHNEQFF
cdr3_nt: TGTGCCACGAACCGGGGGGCCCCCACCCACAATGAGCAGTTCTTC

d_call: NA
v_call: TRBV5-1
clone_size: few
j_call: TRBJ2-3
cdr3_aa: CASSLTPGRALSTVSTDTQYF
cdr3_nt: TGCGCCAGCAGCTTGACCCCAGGCAGGGCTCTAAGCACGGTCAGCACAGATACGCAGTATTTT

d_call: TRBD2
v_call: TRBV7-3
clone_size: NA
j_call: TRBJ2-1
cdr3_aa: CASSPGLGVEEQFF
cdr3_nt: TGTGCCAGCAGCCCGGGACTAGGGGTAGAAGAGCAGTTCTTC

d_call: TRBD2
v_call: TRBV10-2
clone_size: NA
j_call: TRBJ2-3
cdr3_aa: CASRASGSVDTQYF
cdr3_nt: TGCGCCAGCAGAGCTAGCGGGAGTGTGGATACGCAGTATTTT

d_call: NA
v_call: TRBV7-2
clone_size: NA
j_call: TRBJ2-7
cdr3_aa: CASSLGPNSYEQYF
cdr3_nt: TGTGCCAGCAGCTTGGGCCCGAACTCCTACGAGCAGTACTTC

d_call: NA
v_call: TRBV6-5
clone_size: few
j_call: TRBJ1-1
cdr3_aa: CASSPTTGPASAFF
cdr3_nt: TGTGCCAGCAGTCCCACGACGGGACCGGCGTCGGCTTTCTTT

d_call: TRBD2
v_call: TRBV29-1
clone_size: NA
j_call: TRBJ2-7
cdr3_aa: CSASGTSYEQYF
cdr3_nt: TGCAGCGCTAGCGGGACCTCCTACGAGCAGTACTTC

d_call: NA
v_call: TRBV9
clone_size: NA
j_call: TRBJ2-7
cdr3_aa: CASGNPEGGRLSSYEQYF
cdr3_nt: TGTGCCAGCGGAAATCCTGAGGGGGGACGGCTTTCCTCCTACGAGCAGTACTTC

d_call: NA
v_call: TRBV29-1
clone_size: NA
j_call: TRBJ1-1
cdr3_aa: CSVAGAAEAFF
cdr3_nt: TGCAGCGTTGCAGGGGCCGCTGAAGCTTTCTTT

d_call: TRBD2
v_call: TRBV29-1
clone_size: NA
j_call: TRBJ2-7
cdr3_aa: CSVENPGGPYEQYF
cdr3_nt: TGCAGCGTTGAAAATCCGGGAGGCCCCTACGAGCAGTACTTC

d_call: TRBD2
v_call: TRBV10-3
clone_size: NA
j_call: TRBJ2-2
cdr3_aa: CAISATGLAGAGELFF
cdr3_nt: TGTGCCATCAGTGCTACCGGACTAGCGGGAGCCGGGGAGCTGTTTTTT

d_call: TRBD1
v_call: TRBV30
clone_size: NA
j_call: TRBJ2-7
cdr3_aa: CAWSSRPGTGWYEQYF
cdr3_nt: TGTGCCTGGAGTTCTAGGCCCGGGACAGGGTGGTACGAGCAGTACTTC

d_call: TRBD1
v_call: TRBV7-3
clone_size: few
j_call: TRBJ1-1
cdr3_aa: CASSQTGSTEAFF
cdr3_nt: TGTGCCAGCAGCCAGACAGGGAGCACTGAAGCTTTCTTT

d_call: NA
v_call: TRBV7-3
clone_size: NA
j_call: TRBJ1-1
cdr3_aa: CASSLNTGGTEAFF
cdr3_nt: TGTGCCAGCAGCTTAAACACCGGGGGCACTGAAGCTTTCTTT

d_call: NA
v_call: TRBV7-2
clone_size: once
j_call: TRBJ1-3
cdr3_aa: CASSPQGSGNTIYF
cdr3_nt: TGTGCCAGCAGCCCCCAGGGATCTGGAAACACCATATATTTT

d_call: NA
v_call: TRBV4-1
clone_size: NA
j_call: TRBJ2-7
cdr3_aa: CASSQVSGSYEQYF
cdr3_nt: TGCGCCAGCAGCCAAGTGAGCGGCTCCTACGAGCAGTACTTC

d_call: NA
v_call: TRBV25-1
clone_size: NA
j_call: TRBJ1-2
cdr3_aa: CASRGRINYGYTF
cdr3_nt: TGTGCCAGCAGAGGACGGATTAACTATGGCTACACCTTC

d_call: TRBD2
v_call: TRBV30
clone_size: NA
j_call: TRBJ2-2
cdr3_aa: CAWRESGRASGELFF
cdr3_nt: TGTGCCTGGAGAGAGAGCGGGAGGGCATCCGGGGAGCTGTTTTTT